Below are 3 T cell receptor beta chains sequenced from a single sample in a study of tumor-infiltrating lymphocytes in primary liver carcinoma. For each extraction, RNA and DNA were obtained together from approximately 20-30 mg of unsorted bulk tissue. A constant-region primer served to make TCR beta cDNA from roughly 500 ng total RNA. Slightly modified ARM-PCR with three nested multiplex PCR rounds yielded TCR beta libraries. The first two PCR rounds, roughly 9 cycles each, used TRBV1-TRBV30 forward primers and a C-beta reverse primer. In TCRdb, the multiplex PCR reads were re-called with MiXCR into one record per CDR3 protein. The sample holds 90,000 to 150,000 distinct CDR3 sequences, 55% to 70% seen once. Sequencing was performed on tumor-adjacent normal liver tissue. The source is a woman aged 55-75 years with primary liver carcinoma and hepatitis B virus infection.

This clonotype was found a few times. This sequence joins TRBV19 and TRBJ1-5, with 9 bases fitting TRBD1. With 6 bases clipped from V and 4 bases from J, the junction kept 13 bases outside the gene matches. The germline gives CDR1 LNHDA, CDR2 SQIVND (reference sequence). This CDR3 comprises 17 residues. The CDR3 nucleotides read TGTGCCAGTAGCCCTAAGGGACAGGGAAGGTTGAATCAGCCCCAGCATTTT. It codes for CASSPKGQGRLNQPQHF.

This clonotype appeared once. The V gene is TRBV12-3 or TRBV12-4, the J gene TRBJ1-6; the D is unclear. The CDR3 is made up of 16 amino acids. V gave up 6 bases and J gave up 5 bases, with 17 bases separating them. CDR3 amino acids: CASSPPGMANNSPLHF. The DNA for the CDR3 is TGTGCCAGCAGCCCCCCGGGGATGGCAAATAATTCACCCCTCCACTTT.

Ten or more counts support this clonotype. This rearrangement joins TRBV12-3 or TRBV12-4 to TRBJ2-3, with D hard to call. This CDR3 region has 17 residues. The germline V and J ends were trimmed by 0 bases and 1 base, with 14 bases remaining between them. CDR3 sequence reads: CASSLAPRAIRTDTQYF. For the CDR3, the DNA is TGTGCCAGCAGTTTAGCGCCTCGGGCTATTCGCACAGATACGCAGTATTTT.